The rows below give T cell receptor beta chains drawn from one sample of a study of blood T cell repertoires in COVID-19. TCRdb's copy holds only in-frame clones and misses some; the assay was immunoSEQ multiplex PCR. The table records a few hundred thousand clones, over 80% of them present only once. Sequencing was carried out using peripheral blood. These receptors were taken from a woman in her sixties or seventies with COVID-19, enrolled during active disease. Both conserved end residues are trimmed from each CDR3. Fields, in order: V gene, CDR3 length, CDR3 protein.

v_gene: TRBV7-8; len: 13; CDR3aa: ASSLSSSSTDTQY
v_gene: TRBV5-1; len: 12; CDR3aa: ASSYSWGEETQY
v_gene: TRBV5-6; len: 12; CDR3aa: ASSLGRSNYGYT
v_gene: TRBV12-3/TRBV12-4; len: 11; CDR3aa: ASSRTGSYGYT
v_gene: TRBV5-5; len: 12; CDR3aa: ASSLALSNTEAF
v_gene: TRBV27; len: 11; CDR3aa: ASSYTTNSPLH
v_gene: TRBV9; len: 13; CDR3aa: ASSGNRGINYGYT
v_gene: TRBV19; len: 12; CDR3aa: ASTPEGERAEAF
v_gene: TRBV7-6; len: 13; CDR3aa: ASSPASAGPYEQY
v_gene: TRBV28; len: 12; CDR3aa: ASSLVGLLTEAF
v_gene: TRBV7-2; len: 12; CDR3aa: ASSLPQRGYGYT
v_gene: TRBV12-3/TRBV12-4; len: 11; CDR3aa: ASSLSRGGEQY
v_gene: TRBV7-9; len: 12; CDR3aa: ASSRTGDDTEAF
v_gene: TRBV28; len: 12; CDR3aa: ASGLSGRAWEQF